This T cell receptor (beta chain) stems from a study of CXCR3-negative and CXCR3-positive naive CD8 T cells. As for the study in general: Across all libraries, TRB reads numbered some 140 million, with about 1.5 +/- 0.3 million in each library.

The study's findings and limits: Comparison of naive cells showed more hydrophobic TRB CDR3s in CXCR3-positive than in CXCR3-negative naive cells.

The method, 5' RACE with UMI labels, was used to prepare the TRB cDNA libraries. TCRdb re-called the 5' RACE reads and shows each CDR3 protein once, DNA omitted. The sample yields 8,000 or so distinct CDR3 sequences, of which the top ten take up 1.5% to 2%. Points on this clonotype: Its antigen is not identified.

CD8+ T cell subsets were each sorted in triplicate, hundreds of thousands of cells apiece. Definition of naive CD8+ T cells rested on a CD45RO-CCR7+CD27+CD95- profile. CDR3 size: 16 residues. CDR1 and CDR2 from the germline V gene are LNHNV and YYDKDF (reference sequence). Sequenced material: naive CXCR3- CD8+ T cells from blood. Subset: CD45RO-CCR7+CD27+CD95- naive CD8+ T cells lacking CXCR3 (TNR3-). The receptor's source is a human donor in good health. Some clones in this sample may be carry-over from other donors' samples. V usage is TRBV15 and J usage is TRBJ2-1. Here the CDR3 reads CATSRVITGSYNEQFF. Together with reference TRBV15 and TRBJ2-1, the CDR3 gives the full variable domain: DAMVIQNPRYQVTQFGKPVTLSCSQTLNHNVMYWYQQKSSQAPKLLFHYYDKDFNNEADTPDNFQSRRPNTSFCFLDIRSPGLGDTAMYLCATSRVITGSYNEQFFGPGTRLTVL.